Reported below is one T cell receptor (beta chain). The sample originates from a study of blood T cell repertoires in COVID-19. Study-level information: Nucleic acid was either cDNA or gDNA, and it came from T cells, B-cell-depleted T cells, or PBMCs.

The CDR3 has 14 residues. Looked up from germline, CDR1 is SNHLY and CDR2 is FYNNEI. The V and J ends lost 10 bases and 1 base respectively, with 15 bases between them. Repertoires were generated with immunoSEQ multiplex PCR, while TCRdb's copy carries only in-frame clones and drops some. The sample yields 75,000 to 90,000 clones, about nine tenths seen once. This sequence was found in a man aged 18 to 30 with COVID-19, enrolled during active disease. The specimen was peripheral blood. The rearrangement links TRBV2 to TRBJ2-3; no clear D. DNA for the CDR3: TGTGCCACCCCCTATCCCAAACGCACAGATACGCAGTATTTT. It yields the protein CATPYPKRTDTQYF.